This T cell receptor (beta chain) came from a study of T-cell memory formation after mild COVID-19 (dated by TCRdb to the early 2020s). Notes on the research overall: Most TCR sequence clusters were specific to one of the two donors. In a couple of donors, T-cell clones that expanded and contracted after mild COVID-19 were followed by sequencing TCRalpha and TCRbeta repertoires longitudinally. Two young, previously healthy adult volunteers, one female and one male, were included in the cohort. Points the paper makes about the study in general: Some responding clones were found in pre-infection memory, which suggests that pre-existing cross-reactive memory T cells took part in the SARS-CoV-2 response. Contracting CD4+ clones turned up mainly in the CM and EM memory subsets, whereas EMRA was where CD8+ clones were enriched. Whether the second-wave clones peaking on day 37 were SARS-CoV-2 specific was not confirmed. Clones contracting from day 15 to 85 had balanced CD4/CD8 phenotypes, while a second wave expanding from day 15 to 37 was biased towards CD4+. Only a couple of mild cases were covered in the study, and larger cohorts including severe cases with pre-infection samples were considered necessary.

Only a few counts were recorded for this clonotype. Its recognized antigen is unknown. No base quality information exists; no much larger clone differs at one position. The run used an Illumina NovaSeq 6000. TCRalpha and TCRbeta cDNA libraries were constructed by 5'RACE with constant-segment primers, with sample barcodes and unique molecular identifiers being introduced. Trizol reagent was used to extract RNA from every sample. Amplification of the libraries took two PCR steps, and the second step added a second sample barcode plus Illumina TruSeq adapters. Libraries were sequenced on an Illumina NovaSeq with 2 x 150 bp paired-end reads. In the source study's methods: Reads were demultiplexed and collapsed into UMI-guided consensus sequences with migec v1.2.7. Using mixcr v2.1.11, UMI consensuses were aligned to TRA and TRB V and J templates and then assembled into clonotypes. A clonotype was counted as expanded or contracted only if both edgeR and NoisET called the change significant, with noise models trained on biological replicates. edgeR calls used a false discovery rate-adjusted p below 0.01 and a log2 fold-change threshold of 1. As an exploratory analysis of dynamics, PCA with hierarchical clustering was applied to max-normalized trajectories of the 1000 most abundant clonotypes. The CD4 or CD8 phenotype of responding clones was assigned using the separately sequenced CD4+ and CD8+ repertoires. The public sequencing data were trimmed at Q25 with fastp and processed into clonotypes with MiXCR by TCRdb, which kept only in-frame beta chains. Identical CDR3 protein sequences are pooled into one entry, listed with their most common genes and DNA. TCRdb's processing, not the study's, gives the V and J calls here. This sample comprises about 110,000 distinct CDR3 sequences, more than 15% of them detected only once. 28% of the sample is in the top ten clones.

Ficoll-Paque density gradient centrifugation was used to isolate PBMCs. The germline V gene sets CDR1 to SQVTM and CDR2 to ANQGSEA. There are 13 amino acids in the CDR3, from cysteine to phenylalanine inclusive. This entry keeps only the CDR3 DNA: 39 bases, framed from base 1. At the junction V is shortened by 3 bases and J by 4 bases, with 10 bases in between. Sequenced input: PBMCs or a T cell subset sorted from them (not recorded which). The chain was built from TRBV29-1 and TRBJ2-1; the D segment cannot be called with confidence. This receptor was identified in an adult woman who had mild COVID-19 (a few samples of this study predate the infection). The sample titles of this study are shuffled in the database, so cell type and time point are left out; the donor was told from shared clones. Here is the DNA: TGCAGCGTTGAGGTTCCACTTTACAATGAGCAGTTCTTC. This encodes CSVEVPLYNEQFF.